Shown below are 6 T cell receptor beta chains from a single sample sequenced in a study of blood T cell repertoires in COVID-19. Clones were read by immunoSEQ multiplex PCR, and TCRdb kept only the in-frame ones, dropping some. The repertoire consists of roughly 29,000 clones, with approximately 90% occurring once and the leading ten covering approximately 9%. Specimen: peripheral blood. These receptors originate from a human donor in a cohort sampled during active COVID-19.

The CDR3 is CASSMGLRANEQYF. In DNA, the CDR3 is TGTGCCAGCAGCATGGGACTCCGTGCAAACGAGCAGTACTTC. The genes are TRBV6-5 and TRBJ2-7, with a weak D call TRBD2 (6 bases). CDR1 is MNHEY, CDR2 SVGAGI, per germline. CDR3 length equals 14 residues. V dropped 6 bases and J dropped 5 bases, with 17 bases sitting between them.

The rearrangement links TRBV28 to TRBJ1-3, with D possibly TRBD1 on 6 matching bases. Trimming stripped 2 bases from V and 0 bases from J, with 14 bases between. The CDR3 covers 17 residues. Germline V lookup: CDR1 MDHEN, CDR2 SYDVKM. The CDR3 spells CASSLTLQGISGNTIYF. DNA for the CDR3: TGTGCCAGCAGTTTAACCCTCCAGGGGATCTCTGGAAACACCATATATTTT.

J is TRBJ1-1 and V is TRBV10-2, with 9 bases aligning to TRBD1. The CDR3 is 15 residues long. CDR1 and CDR2 (germline): WSHSY, SAAADI. With V trimmed by 2 bases and J by 7 bases, 8 bases remained unmatched. In DNA, the CDR3 is TGCGCCAGCAGTGAGCCAGACACAGGGGGCAGTGAAGCTTTCTTT. It is translated as CASSEPDTGGSEAFF.

The chain joins TRBV2 to TRBJ1-2, with 8 positions matching TRBD1. The CDR3 totals 13 residues. Germline-derived CDR1 and CDR2 are SNHLY and FYNNEI. The ends lost 6 bases at V and 8 bases at J; junction bases unmatched: 8. The chain's CDR3 is CASRKDRVEGYTF. CDR3 sequence (DNA): TGTGCCAGCAGGAAGGACAGGGTTGAAGGCTACACCTTC.

This chain connects TRBV15 to TRBJ2-3, with D perhaps TRBD2 (5 bases). V lost 0 bases to trimming and J lost 2 bases, with 15 bases between them. This CDR3 comprises 17 residues. Per germline, CDR1 LNHNV and CDR2 YYDKDF (reference sequence). Written as DNA, the CDR3 is TGTGCCACCAGCAGAGATAGCGTAGCGCACTACACAGATACGCAGTATTTT. It is translated as CATSRDSVAHYTDTQYF.

This rearrangement joins TRBV27 to TRBJ2-7, with 11 bases aligning to TRBD1. The CDR3 runs 13 residues. Germline loops: CDR1 MNHEY, CDR2 SMNVEV (reference sequence). After removal of 9 bases from V and 3 bases from J, the junction contained 4 bases not matched to a gene. The CDR3 region has the DNA TGTGCCAGAATGGGGACAGGGGGCTACGAGCAGTACTTC. Its protein product is CARMGTGGYEQYF.